This T cell receptor (beta chain) was recovered during a study of blood T cell repertoires in COVID-19. Across the whole study: There were acute and convalescent COVID-19 samples, and they came from the United States, Italy and Spain. PBMCs, B-cell-depleted T cells, or T cells provided the cDNA or gDNA that made up the material.

The CDR3 loop spans 13 amino acids. V was trimmed by 3 bases and J by 5 bases, leaving 10 bases between them. Germline V gives CDR1 MNHEY, CDR2 SMNVEV (reference sequence). The authors' processing: Reference gene primer amplification gave nucleated cell count estimates. The protocol was immunoSEQ multiplex PCR, while the TCRdb copy is restricted to in-frame clones and leaves out a portion. That table gives V, J and clone size, and the DNA gave D and trimming. The profile shows around 50,000 clones, 82% of them singletons. The sample was peripheral blood. This clonotype was obtained from a man older than 75 with COVID-19, enrolled during active disease. The chain recombines TRBV27 with TRBJ1-1; D gene unclear. The chain's CDR3 is CASSLSFSTEAFF. The DNA of the CDR3 is TGTGCCAGCAGTTTGAGCTTTAGTACTGAAGCTTTCTTT.